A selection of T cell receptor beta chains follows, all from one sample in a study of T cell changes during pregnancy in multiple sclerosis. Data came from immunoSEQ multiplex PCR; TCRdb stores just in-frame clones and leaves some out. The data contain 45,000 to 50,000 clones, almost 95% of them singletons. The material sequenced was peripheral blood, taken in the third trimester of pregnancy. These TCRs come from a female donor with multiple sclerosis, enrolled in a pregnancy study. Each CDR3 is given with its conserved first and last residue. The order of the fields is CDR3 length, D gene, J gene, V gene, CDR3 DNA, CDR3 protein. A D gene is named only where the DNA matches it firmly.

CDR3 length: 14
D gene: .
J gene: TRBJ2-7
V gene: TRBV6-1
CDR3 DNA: TGTGCCAGCAGTGAACTCGGTATTGGTTACGAGCAGTACTTC
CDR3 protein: CASSELGIGYEQYF

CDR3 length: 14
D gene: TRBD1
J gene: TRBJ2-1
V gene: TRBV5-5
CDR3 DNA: TGTGCCAGCAGTATTAAAGGGGGCTGGGATGAGCAGTTCTTC
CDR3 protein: CASSIKGGWDEQFF

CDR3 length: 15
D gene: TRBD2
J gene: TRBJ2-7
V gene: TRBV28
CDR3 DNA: TGTGCCAGCAGCCAGGGGACTAGCGGGTACTACGAGCAGTACTTC
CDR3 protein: CASSQGTSGYYEQYF

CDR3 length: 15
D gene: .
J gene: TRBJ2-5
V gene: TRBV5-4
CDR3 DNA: TGTGCCAGCAGCTTGGCCCGGGGAAGTCAAGAGACCCAGTACTTC
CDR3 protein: CASSLARGSQETQYF

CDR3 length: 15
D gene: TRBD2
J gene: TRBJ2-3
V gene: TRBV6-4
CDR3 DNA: TGTGCCAGCAGCCGACTAGCGGGGACCACAGATACGCAGTATTTT
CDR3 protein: CASSRLAGTTDTQYF

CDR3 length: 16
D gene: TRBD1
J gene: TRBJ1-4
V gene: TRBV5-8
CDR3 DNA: TGTGCCAGCAGCCCCTGGGACAGGGGGAGTAATGAAAAACTGTTTTTT
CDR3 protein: CASSPWDRGSNEKLFF

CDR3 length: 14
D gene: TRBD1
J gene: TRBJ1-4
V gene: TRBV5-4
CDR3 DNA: TGTGCCAGCAGCCCGGACAGGGGACCAGGGAAACTGTTTTTT
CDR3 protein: CASSPDRGPGKLFF

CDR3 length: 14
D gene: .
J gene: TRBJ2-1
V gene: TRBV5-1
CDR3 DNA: TGCGCCAGCAGCTTTTCGGGAGAACGGCCGGAGCAGTTCTTC
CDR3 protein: CASSFSGERPEQFF

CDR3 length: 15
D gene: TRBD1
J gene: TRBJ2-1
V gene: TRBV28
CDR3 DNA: TGTGCCAGCAGAGTCCGGGACAGGGTCAGCAATGAGCAGTTCTTC
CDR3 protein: CASRVRDRVSNEQFF

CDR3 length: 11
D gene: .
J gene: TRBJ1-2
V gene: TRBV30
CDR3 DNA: TGTGCCTGGAGGGAGTTCTATGGCTACACCTTC
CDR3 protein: CAWREFYGYTF

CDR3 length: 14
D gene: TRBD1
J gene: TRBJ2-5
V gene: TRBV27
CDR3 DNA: TGTGCCAGCAGCCCACAGGGGCTGGGAGAGACCCAGTACTTC
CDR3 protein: CASSPQGLGETQYF

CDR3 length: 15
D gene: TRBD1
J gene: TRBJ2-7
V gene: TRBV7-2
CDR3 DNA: TGTGCCAGCAGCTTCCGCCGGGACAGGGTTCACGAGCAGTACTTC
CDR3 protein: CASSFRRDRVHEQYF

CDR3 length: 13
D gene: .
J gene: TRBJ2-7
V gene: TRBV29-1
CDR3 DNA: TGCAGCGTTGATCAGGGCGACTCTTACGAGCAGTACTTC
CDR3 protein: CSVDQGDSYEQYF

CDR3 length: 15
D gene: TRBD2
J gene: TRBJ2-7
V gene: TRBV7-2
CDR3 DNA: TGTGCCAGCAGCCTAAGTTGGACTAGCCCCCTCGAGCAGTACTTC
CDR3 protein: CASSLSWTSPLEQYF

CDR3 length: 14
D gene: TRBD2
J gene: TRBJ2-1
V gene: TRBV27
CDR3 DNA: TGTGCCAGCAGTTCCCTAGCGGTCTACAATGAGCAGTTCTTC
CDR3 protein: CASSSLAVYNEQFF